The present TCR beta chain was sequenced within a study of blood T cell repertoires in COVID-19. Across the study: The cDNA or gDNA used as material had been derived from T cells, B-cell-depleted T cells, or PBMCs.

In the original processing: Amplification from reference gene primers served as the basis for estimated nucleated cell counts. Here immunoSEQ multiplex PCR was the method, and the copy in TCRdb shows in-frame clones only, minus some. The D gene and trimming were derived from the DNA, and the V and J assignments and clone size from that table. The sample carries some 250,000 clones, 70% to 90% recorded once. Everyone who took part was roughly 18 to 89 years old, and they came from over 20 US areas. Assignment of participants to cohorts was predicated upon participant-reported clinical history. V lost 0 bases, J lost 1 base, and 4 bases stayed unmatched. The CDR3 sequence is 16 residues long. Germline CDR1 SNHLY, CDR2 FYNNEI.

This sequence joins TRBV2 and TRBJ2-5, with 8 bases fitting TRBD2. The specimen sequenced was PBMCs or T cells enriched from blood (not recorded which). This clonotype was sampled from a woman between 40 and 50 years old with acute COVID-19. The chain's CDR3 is CASSEAETSAQETQYF. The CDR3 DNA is TGTGCCAGCAGTGAAGCTGAGACTAGCGCCCAAGAGACCCAGTACTTC.